One sample yielded the 31 T cell receptor beta chains listed below, sequenced in a study of blood T cell repertoires in COVID-19. Profiling relied on immunoSEQ multiplex PCR, and the TCRdb table lists in-frame clones only, not all of them. Found here are 130,000 or so clones, around 86% of them singletons; the top ten hold roughly 1.6%. Sequenced sample: peripheral blood. The receptors come from a human donor in a cohort sampled during active COVID-19.

The chain couples TRBV7-9 to TRBJ2-7; D unresolved. The V end was cut by 4 bases, the J end by 5 bases, with 9 bases between. Per the germline V gene, CDR1 is SEHNR and CDR2 is FQNEAQ (reference sequence). This CDR3 is built from 12 residues. The CDR3 is CASSWAVHEQYF. The CDR3 DNA reads TGTGCCAGCAGCTGGGCAGTCCACGAGCAGTACTTC.

V usage is TRBV7-3 and J usage is TRBJ1-1; maybe TRBD1 (5 bases). Trimming took off 5 bases at V and 1 base at J, with 11 bases between the two ends. The CDR3 runs 14 residues. In germline, CDR1 is SGHTA, CDR2 FQGTGA. Here the CDR3 reads CASSPGGWNTEAFF. Here the CDR3 DNA reads TGTGCCAGCAGCCCGGGGGGATGGAACACTGAAGCTTTCTTT.

The V and J genes are TRBV11-2 and TRBJ2-7; 13 positions agree with TRBD2. There are 17 residues in the CDR3. Germline V CDR1 and CDR2: SGHAT, FQNNGV. After removal of 5 bases from V and 3 bases from J, the junction contained 10 bases not matched to a gene. The CDR3 region has the DNA TGTGCCAGCAGCCGGACTAGCGGGAGCAGGATAGGCTACGAGCAGTACTTC. Protein sequence: CASSRTSGSRIGYEQYF.

The chain recombines TRBV5-4 with TRBJ2-2; 13 bases are shared with TRBD2. CDR1 and CDR2 from the germline V gene are SGHNT and YYREEE (reference sequence). The V segment lost 3 bases and the J segment 3 bases; nucleotides outside the gene matches: 5. The CDR3 sequence is 17 residues long. CDR3 residues: CASSSQTSGRYTGELFF. For the CDR3, the DNA is TGTGCCAGCAGCTCCCAGACTAGCGGGAGGTACACCGGGGAGCTGTTTTTT.

The rearrangement uses TRBV12-3 or TRBV12-4 and TRBJ1-6; D is possibly TRBD1 (5 bases). Deletions cut 6 bases from V and 7 bases from J, with 7 bases between. This CDR3 has 12 amino acids. This chain's CDR3 is CASSPGNSPLHF. CDR3 bases: TGTGCCAGCAGCCCAGGGAATTCACCCCTCCACTTT.

The chain recombines TRBV2 with TRBJ1-4; D gene ambiguous. CDR1 and CDR2 (germline): SNHLY, FYNNEI. V was pared by 6 bases and J by 6 bases, with 14 bases between. CDR3 length: 14 amino acids. The CDR3 loop reads CASRPRDGYEKLFF. CDR3 in DNA: TGTGCCAGCAGACCCCGAGACGGGTATGAAAAACTGTTTTTT.

This clone has a handful of counts. The chain employs TRBV28 and TRBJ1-2, with 8 bases matching TRBD1. V shed 7 bases and J 8 bases; nucleotides not matched to a gene: 6. Germline assignment: CDR1 MDHEN and CDR2 SYDVKM. The CDR3 spans 12 residues. DNA for the CDR3: TGTGCCAGCACTCCGGGACAGGACGGCTACACCTTC. Translation: CASTPGQDGYTF.

CDR3 nucleotide sequence: TGTGCCAGCAGTGAAAGGACTAGCGGACTCACAGATACGCAGTATTTT. It yields the protein CASSERTSGLTDTQYF. This chain uses TRBV6-1 with TRBJ2-3; 10 nucleotides agree with TRBD2. Unmatched junction bases numbered 4, after V lost 2 bases and J lost 2 bases. CDR3 length equals 16 residues. Germline CDR1 MNHNS, CDR2 SASEGT.

J is TRBJ2-3 and V is TRBV5-4; D may be TRBD2 (7 bases). The V gene's germline CDR1 is SGHNT and CDR2 YYREEE (reference sequence). CDR3 length: 15 residues. The ends were cut back, 3 bases at V and 3 bases at J, with 14 bases in the middle. Here the CDR3 DNA reads TGTGCCAGCAGCTCCTACGGGGGGCGGACAGATACGCAGTATTTT. It encodes CASSSYGGRTDTQYF.

This chain's CDR3 is CASSLETVLSSYNEQFF. The CDR3 nucleotides are TGTGCCAGCAGCTTGGAAACCGTATTGAGCTCCTACAATGAGCAGTTCTTC. This chain joins TRBV5-5 and TRBJ2-1; D is unclear. Trimming removed 0 bases from V and 0 bases from J, with 13 bases in between. This CDR3 contains 17 residues. Germline V gene lookup returns CDR1 SGHKS and CDR2 YYEKEE (reference sequence).

V usage is TRBV10-3 and J usage is TRBJ1-6; 7 positions match TRBD1. CDR3 length equals 14 residues. J lost 12 bases, V lost 0 bases, and 5 bases had no gene match. Germline-derived CDR1 and CDR2 are ENHRY and SYGVKD. The CDR3 DNA is TGTGCCATCAGTGAGTCAAGGGGGCTGGTACCCCTCCACTTT. It codes for CAISESRGLVPLHF.

The chain carries TRBV6-5 and TRBJ2-7; a weak D match, TRBD2 (5 bases). CDR1 and CDR2 (germline): MNHEY, SVGAGI. The CDR3 length is 13 residues. V lost 9 bases and J lost 0, with 12 bases in between. The CDR3 sequence is CASTGGGSYEQYF. The CDR3 bases are TGTGCCAGTACCGGAGGAGGCTCCTACGAGCAGTACTTC.

This clone appeared a few times. The chain has TRBV6-4 and TRBJ2-1; D perhaps matches TRBD2 (6 bases). The germline V gene encodes CDR1 MRHNA and CDR2 SNTAGT. Trimming pared 7 bases from V and 1 base from J, leaving 8 bases between. The CDR3 consists of 13 residues. The CDR3 sequence: CASMEGSYNEQFF. The CDR3 DNA sequence: TGTGCCAGCATGGAGGGGTCCTACAATGAGCAGTTCTTC.

This clone was counted only a few times. The chain recombines TRBV4-3 with TRBJ2-2, with D perhaps TRBD2 (6 bases). V was pared by 0 bases and J by 3 bases, with 11 bases between. Germline lookup yields CDR1 LGHNA and CDR2 YSLEER. CDR3 length: 16 residues. CDR3 sequence: CASSQDPGEDTGELFF. The CDR3 DNA reads TGCGCCAGCAGCCAAGATCCCGGGGAGGACACCGGGGAGCTGTTTTTT.

The chain recombines TRBV7-6 with TRBJ2-1; 11 positions agree with TRBD2. This CDR3 has 15 amino acids. V trimming: 4 bases; J trimming: 4 bases; junction bases outside the gene matches: 3. CDR1 and CDR2 (germline): SGHVS, FNYEAQ. CDR3 in DNA: TGTGCCAGCAGCTCGACTAGCGGGGCTTACAATGAGCAGTTCTTC. It yields the protein CASSSTSGAYNEQFF.

V usage is TRBV5-6 and J usage is TRBJ1-3, with 7 bases identical to TRBD1. V dropped 4 bases and J dropped 1; count of bases not matched to a gene: 8. CDR3 length: 16 amino acids. Per the germline V gene, CDR1 is SGHDT and CDR2 is YYEEEE. The DNA for the CDR3 is TGTGCCAGCAGCCCGATACAGGGGCGATCTGGAAACACCATATATTTT. Translated, it gives CASSPIQGRSGNTIYF.

This clone was picked up one time. This sequence joins TRBV6-6 and TRBJ2-1; 8 bases map to TRBD1. The CDR3 has 14 amino acids. Germline CDR1 and CDR2: MNHNY and SVGAGI (reference sequence). J was trimmed by 14 bases and V by 7 bases; bases with no gene match: 16. CDR3 residues: CASTLGTGGSMEFF. DNA of the CDR3: TGTGCCAGCACTCTCGGGACAGGAGGGAGCATGGAGTTCTTC.

The chain couples TRBV6-1 to TRBJ1-1; D ambiguous. The CDR3 has 12 residues. The V gene's germline CDR1 is MNHNS and CDR2 SASEGT. Deletions cut 2 bases from V and 8 bases from J, with 9 bases between. CDR3: CASSEYGEEAFF. Written as DNA, the CDR3 is TGTGCCAGCAGTGAATATGGGGAGGAAGCTTTCTTT.

This chain uses TRBV18 with TRBJ2-1; 10 bases are shared with TRBD2. CDR1 and CDR2 (germline): KGHSH, LQKENI. CDR3 length: 16 residues. V shed 4 bases, J shed 0 bases, and the junction held 3 bases outside the gene matches. This CDR3 reads CASSQTSGVSYNEQFF. The CDR3 DNA is TGTGCCAGCTCACAAACTAGCGGGGTCTCCTACAATGAGCAGTTCTTC.

The chain employs TRBV19 and TRBJ2-1; 11 bases agree with TRBD2. The CDR3 totals 17 residues. In germline, CDR1 is LNHDA, CDR2 SQIVND (reference sequence). V gave up 5 bases and J gave up 8 bases; unmatched junction bases: 14. The CDR3 spells CASSPRELSGRDDEQFF. CDR3 bases: TGTGCCAGTAGTCCACGTGAGCTTAGCGGGAGGGACGATGAGCAGTTCTTC.

This clone was seen only a few times. This chain joins TRBV6-6 and TRBJ1-1, with 9 bases matching TRBD1. Germline loops: CDR1 MNHNY, CDR2 SVGAGI (reference sequence). CDR3 size: 17 residues. Trimming cost V 5 bases and J 2 bases; bases outside gene matches: 12. The CDR3 sequence is CASSPGTGGQKNTEAFF. The CDR3 region has the DNA TGTGCCAGCAGTCCCGGCACAGGGGGCCAGAAAAACACTGAAGCTTTCTTT.

The chain joins TRBV18 to TRBJ2-6; 7 bases map to TRBD2. After removal of 5 bases from V and 2 bases from J, the junction contained 3 bases not matched to a gene. CDR1 is KGHSH, CDR2 LQKENI, per germline. The CDR3 covers 15 residues. CDR3 residues: CASSVAGAGANVLTF. The CDR3 coding sequence is TGTGCCAGCTCAGTGGCGGGGGCTGGGGCCAACGTCCTGACTTTC.

This clone was counted a few times. V and J are TRBV5-1 and TRBJ2-7; 11 bases map to TRBD1. Germline trimming cut 3 bases from V and 5 bases from J; bases unmatched to any gene: 4. The CDR3 is 14 residues long. The germline V gene has CDR1 SGHRS and CDR2 YFSETQ. The CDR3 loop reads CASSWRTGGHEQYF. CDR3 in DNA: TGCGCCAGCAGCTGGAGGACAGGGGGCCACGAGCAGTACTTC.

This clone was detected a few times. V and J are TRBV4-2 and TRBJ1-5, with TRBD1 matching over 12 bases. V shed 3 bases and J 7 bases; nucleotides not matched to a gene: 4. The CDR3 totals 15 residues. In germline, CDR1 is LGHNA, CDR2 YNFKEQ. The CDR3 nucleotides are TGTGCCAGCAGCCAGGGACAGGGGGCTTGGCAGCCCCAGCATTTT. This codes for CASSQGQGAWQPQHF.

This clone has a single count. The V and J genes are TRBV11-2 and TRBJ2-3; perhaps TRBD2 as D (7 bases). With 8 bases removed from V and 1 base from J, the gap between germline ends came to 22 bases. CDR1 is SGHAT and CDR2 is FQNNGV in the germline V gene. CDR3 length: 17 amino acids. The CDR3 protein is CASGTTLGGAGTDTQYF. The CDR3 bases are TGTGCCAGCGGCACTACTCTGGGGGGGGCAGGCACAGATACGCAGTATTTT. Full variable domain (remainder filled in from reference TRBV11-2 and TRBJ2-3): EAGVAQSPRYKIIEKRQSVAFWCNPISGHATLYWYQQILGQGPKLLIQFQNNGVVDDSQLPKDRFSAERLKGVDSTLKIQPAKLEDSAVYLCASGTTLGGAGTDTQYFGPGTRLTVL.

The V and J genes are TRBV9 and TRBJ1-3, with 10 positions matching TRBD1. Germline lookup yields CDR1 SGDLS and CDR2 YYNGEE. J lost 4 bases, V lost 4 bases, and 11 bases had no gene match. The CDR3 has 17 amino acids. CDR3 sequence (DNA): TGTGCCAGCAGCACCGGCCCCGGGACAGGGGCCGGAAACACCATATATTTT. Translating gives CASSTGPGTGAGNTIYF.

The chain couples TRBV19 to TRBJ2-7; D remains ambiguous. CDR3 length equals 14 residues. Germline CDR1 is LNHDA and CDR2 is SQIVND (reference sequence). V was trimmed by 3 bases and J by 7 bases, leaving 16 bases between them. CDR3 DNA: TGTGCCAGTAGTATTTACACATCCTCTTCGGAGCAGTACTTC. Its protein is CASSIYTSSSEQYF.

The chain links TRBV6-5 to TRBJ2-5, with TRBD2 matching over 8 bases. Trimming removed 1 base from V and 9 bases from J; junction bases left unmatched: 7. Germline V gene sequence: CDR1 MNHEY, CDR2 SVGAGI. The CDR3 extends over 14 amino acids. Here the CDR3 DNA reads TGTGCCAGCAGTTACTACAACCTCGGGGGGGCCCAGTACTTC. It is translated as CASSYYNLGGAQYF.

CDR3 loop: CASSLLQGSLGYTF. CDR3 nucleotide sequence: TGTGCCAGCAGTTTATTACAGGGTTCACTTGGCTACACCTTC. The chain employs TRBV28 and TRBJ1-2, with D perhaps TRBD1 (6 bases). Trimming took off 1 base at V and 7 bases at J, with 13 bases between the two ends. The CDR3 runs to 14 residues. Germline CDR1 and CDR2: MDHEN and SYDVKM.

The V gene is TRBV5-1, the J gene TRBJ1-4; 8 nucleotides align to TRBD1. This CDR3 spans 15 amino acids. V gave up 0 bases and J gave up 8 bases; unmatched junction bases: 6. Germline CDR1 and CDR2: SGHRS and YFSETQ. CDR3 DNA sequence: TGCGCCAGCAGCTTGGTGGGGACAGGAAACGAAAAACTGTTTTTT. Translation: CASSLVGTGNEKLFF.

This clone has only one observation. V usage is TRBV5-1 and J usage is TRBJ2-5; 9 bases fit TRBD2. CDR3 length: 15 amino acids. The V and J ends lost 1 base and 4 bases, in that order; junction bases with no gene match: 5. CDR1 and CDR2 from the germline V gene are SGHRS and YFSETQ. CDR3 sequence (DNA): TGCGCCAGCAGCTTGTATGGCGGGAGGGCAGAGACCCAGTACTTC. It codes for CASSLYGGRAETQYF.